This T cell receptor beta chain was profiled in a study of T cells in women clearing cervical HPV infection. Study as a whole: Controls gave blood once infection was undetectable; cases at lesion identification.

CDR3 length: 15 amino acids. Trimming left V 10 bases short and J 5 bases short, with 23 bases between. CDR1 is SEHNR and CDR2 is FQNEAQ in the germline V gene (reference sequence). Regarding this clone: Its antigen remains unknown. The read is 3 residues too short to cover the CDR3 end, so that end is filled in from the germline J gene.

Libraries were prepared by immunoSEQ multiplex PCR; TCRdb keeps only in-frame clonotypes and omits some of them. The table counts approximately 30,000 clones; 15% to 20% lies in the top ten. The study, taken as a whole, reports: T-cell numbers per sample were unknown and may explain richness differences.

The clonotype comes from a woman aged 18 to 75 with a cervical HPV16 infection that either progressed to CIN3+ or cleared (not recorded which). Sequencing used blood buffy coat. The chain couples TRBV7-9 to TRBJ2-5; D gene unclear. The sequenced part of the CDR3 DNA is TGTGCCACCCAGACGGCAGACTCACCTTGGGAGACC. Translating gives CATQTADSPWET. The whole CDR3 sequence is CATQTADSPWETQYF.